Listed below are T cell receptor beta chains from one sample, sequenced in a study of T cell responses to AZD1222 COVID-19 vaccine. Measured with immunoSEQ multiplex PCR; TCRdb has only the in-frame clones, and not every one. The sample has 100,000 or so clones; over 75% are singletons. The material sequenced was peripheral blood, taken on day 0 of AZD1222 vaccination. The receptors come from an adult in good health. Each CDR3 is given with its conserved first and last residue. Each record gives: CDR3 DNA, CDR3 protein, clone size, D gene, J gene, V gene. The D gene is left open where the match is weak. Rows give clone size only sometimes, using once, few, many, or a class for an expanded clone.

CDR3nt: TGTGCCAGCTCACCACGAACGGGAGGGGACAATGAGCAGTTCTTC
CDR3aa: CASSPRTGGDNEQFF
abundance: NA
d_gene: TRBD2
j_gene: TRBJ2-1
v_gene: TRBV18

CDR3nt: TGCGCCAGCAGCTTGAGCCCATCTAGCGGGAGGGCCAATGAGCAGTTCTTC
CDR3aa: CASSLSPSSGRANEQFF
abundance: NA
d_gene: TRBD2
j_gene: TRBJ2-1
v_gene: TRBV5-1

CDR3nt: TGTGCCAGTAGTCAAGGACAGAACACTGAAGCTTTCTTT
CDR3aa: CASSQGQNTEAFF
abundance: NA
d_gene: NA
j_gene: TRBJ1-1
v_gene: TRBV19

CDR3nt: TGTGCCAGCAGTTACGGGCAGGGGAGGGAAAAACTGTTTTTT
CDR3aa: CASSYGQGREKLFF
abundance: few
d_gene: NA
j_gene: TRBJ1-4
v_gene: TRBV6-5

CDR3nt: TGCAGCGTTGAAGAGTGGCGGCAGGTCAAAGTGAACACTGAAGCTTTCTTT
CDR3aa: CSVEEWRQVKVNTEAFF
abundance: NA
d_gene: NA
j_gene: TRBJ1-1
v_gene: TRBV29-1

CDR3nt: TGTGCCAGCAGTCGTCTCCGGGACGGTGAGGCTTTCTTT
CDR3aa: CASSRLRDGEAFF
abundance: NA
d_gene: NA
j_gene: TRBJ1-1
v_gene: TRBV12-3/TRBV12-4

CDR3nt: TGTGCCAGCAGCTTTTTTGTTGGAGGGACAGGGTATGAAAAACTGTTTTTT
CDR3aa: CASSFFVGGTGYEKLFF
abundance: NA
d_gene: TRBD1
j_gene: TRBJ1-4
v_gene: TRBV5-6

CDR3nt: TGTGCCACCACCGATTTTCCTGGGGGAATGAACACTGAAGCTTTCTTT
CDR3aa: CATTDFPGGMNTEAFF
abundance: once
d_gene: NA
j_gene: TRBJ1-1
v_gene: TRBV24-1

CDR3nt: TGTGCCAGCAGTTACCCACCGACAGGAAGCAATCAGCCCCAGCATTTT
CDR3aa: CASSYPPTGSNQPQHF
abundance: NA
d_gene: NA
j_gene: TRBJ1-5
v_gene: TRBV6-2/TRBV6-3

CDR3nt: TGTGCCAGCAGTGAGGGGGGAGGGTTAACAGATACGCAGTATTTT
CDR3aa: CASSEGGGLTDTQYF
abundance: NA
d_gene: TRBD2
j_gene: TRBJ2-3
v_gene: TRBV25-1

CDR3nt: TGCGCCAGCAGCCAAGGGGGGGGTCCGATGAGCACAGATACGCAGTATTTT
CDR3aa: CASSQGGGPMSTDTQYF
abundance: NA
d_gene: TRBD2
j_gene: TRBJ2-3
v_gene: TRBV4-1

CDR3nt: TGTGCCAGCAGTTTATTGGGGGCGGGTGGCTACACCTTC
CDR3aa: CASSLLGAGGYTF
abundance: NA
d_gene: NA
j_gene: TRBJ1-2
v_gene: TRBV28

CDR3nt: TGTGCCAGCAGTGCCGCCGGGACCGACGGCTACACCTTC
CDR3aa: CASSAAGTDGYTF
abundance: NA
d_gene: NA
j_gene: TRBJ1-2
v_gene: TRBV27

CDR3nt: TGTGCCAGCAGTAGGAGGGACAGGGGGCAACACGAGCAGTACTTC
CDR3aa: CASSRRDRGQHEQYF
abundance: NA
d_gene: TRBD1
j_gene: TRBJ2-7
v_gene: TRBV28

CDR3nt: TGTGCCAGCAGTGGACAGGGGGATCAGCCCCAGCATTTT
CDR3aa: CASSGQGDQPQHF
abundance: NA
d_gene: TRBD1
j_gene: TRBJ1-5
v_gene: TRBV27

CDR3nt: TGTGCCAGCAACCAGGGGGCGCGGGGAAACACCATATATTTT
CDR3aa: CASNQGARGNTIYF
abundance: NA
d_gene: TRBD1
j_gene: TRBJ1-3
v_gene: TRBV7-9